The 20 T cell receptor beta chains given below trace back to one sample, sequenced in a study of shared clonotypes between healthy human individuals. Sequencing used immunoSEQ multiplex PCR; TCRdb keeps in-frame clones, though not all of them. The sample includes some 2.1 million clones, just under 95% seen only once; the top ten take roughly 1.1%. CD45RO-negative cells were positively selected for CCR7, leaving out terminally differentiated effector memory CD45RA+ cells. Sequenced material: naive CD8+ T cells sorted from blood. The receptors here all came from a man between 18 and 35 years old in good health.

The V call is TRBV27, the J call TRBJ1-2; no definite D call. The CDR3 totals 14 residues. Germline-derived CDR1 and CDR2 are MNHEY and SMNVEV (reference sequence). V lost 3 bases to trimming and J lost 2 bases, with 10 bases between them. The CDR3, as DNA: TGTGCCAGCAGTTTGGCCGGGCCCAACTATGGCTACACCTTC. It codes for CASSLAGPNYGYTF.

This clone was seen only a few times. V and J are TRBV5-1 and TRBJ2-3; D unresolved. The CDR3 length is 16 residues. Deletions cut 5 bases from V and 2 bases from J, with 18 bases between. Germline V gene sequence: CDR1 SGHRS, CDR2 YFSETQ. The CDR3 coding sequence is TGCGCCAGCAGTTACGACTTGCCCGAGACCACAGATACGCAGTATTTT. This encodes CASSYDLPETTDTQYF.

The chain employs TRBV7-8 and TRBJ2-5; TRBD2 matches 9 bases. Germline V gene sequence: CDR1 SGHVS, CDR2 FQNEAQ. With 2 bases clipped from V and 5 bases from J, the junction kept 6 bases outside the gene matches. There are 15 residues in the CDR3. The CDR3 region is CASSLLAGVLETQYF. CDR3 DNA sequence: TGTGCCAGCAGCTTATTAGCGGGGGTGTTGGAGACCCAGTACTTC.

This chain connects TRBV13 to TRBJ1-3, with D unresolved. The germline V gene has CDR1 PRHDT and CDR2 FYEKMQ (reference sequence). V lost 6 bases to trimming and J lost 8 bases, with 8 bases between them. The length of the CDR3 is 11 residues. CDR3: CASSLDDTIYF. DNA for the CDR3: TGTGCCAGCAGTCTGGACGACACCATATATTTT.

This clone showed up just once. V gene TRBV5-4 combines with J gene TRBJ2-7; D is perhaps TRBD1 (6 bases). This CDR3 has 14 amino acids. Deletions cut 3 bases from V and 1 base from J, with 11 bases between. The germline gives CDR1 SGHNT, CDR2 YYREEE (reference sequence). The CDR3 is CASSSWGLSYEQYF. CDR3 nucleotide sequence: TGTGCCAGCAGCTCGTGGGGGCTTTCCTACGAGCAGTACTTC.

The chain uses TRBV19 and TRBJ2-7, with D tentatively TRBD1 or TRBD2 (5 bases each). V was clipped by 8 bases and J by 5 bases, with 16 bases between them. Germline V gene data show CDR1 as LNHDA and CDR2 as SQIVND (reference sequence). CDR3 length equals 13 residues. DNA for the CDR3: TGTGCCAGTGCTTCAGGGCTAGCTAACGAGCAGTACTTC. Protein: CASASGLANEQYF.

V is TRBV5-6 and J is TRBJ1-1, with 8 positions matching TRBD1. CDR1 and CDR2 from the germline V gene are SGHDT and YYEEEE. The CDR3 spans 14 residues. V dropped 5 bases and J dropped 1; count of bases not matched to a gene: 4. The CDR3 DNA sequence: TGTGCCAGCAGGTGGGGGACAGGGAACACTGAAGCTTTCTTT. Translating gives CASRWGTGNTEAFF.

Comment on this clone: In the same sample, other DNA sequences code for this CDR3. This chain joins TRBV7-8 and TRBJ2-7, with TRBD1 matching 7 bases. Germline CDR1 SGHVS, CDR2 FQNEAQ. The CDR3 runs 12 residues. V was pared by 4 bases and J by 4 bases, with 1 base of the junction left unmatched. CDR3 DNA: TGTGCCAGCAGCTCGACAGGGTACGAGCAGTACTTC. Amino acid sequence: CASSSTGYEQYF.

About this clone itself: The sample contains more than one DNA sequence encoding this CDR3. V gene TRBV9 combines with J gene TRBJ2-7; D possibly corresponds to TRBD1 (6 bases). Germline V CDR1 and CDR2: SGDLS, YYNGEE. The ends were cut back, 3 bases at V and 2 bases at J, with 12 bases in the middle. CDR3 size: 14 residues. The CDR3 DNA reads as TGTGCCAGCAGCGAAGGGGGAACTGCCTACGAGCAGTACTTC. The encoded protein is CASSEGGTAYEQYF.

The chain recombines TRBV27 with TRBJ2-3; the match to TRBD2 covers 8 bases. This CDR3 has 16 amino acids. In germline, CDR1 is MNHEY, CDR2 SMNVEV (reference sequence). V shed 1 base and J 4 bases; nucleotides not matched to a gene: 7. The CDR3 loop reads CASSLWGLDEADTQYF. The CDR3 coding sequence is TGTGCCAGCAGTTTATGGGGACTAGACGAAGCAGATACGCAGTATTTT.

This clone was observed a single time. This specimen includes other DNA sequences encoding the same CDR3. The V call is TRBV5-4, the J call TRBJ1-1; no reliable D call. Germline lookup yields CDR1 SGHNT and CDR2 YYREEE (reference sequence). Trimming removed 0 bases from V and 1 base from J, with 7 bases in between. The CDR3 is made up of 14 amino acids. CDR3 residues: CASSLGGENTEAFF. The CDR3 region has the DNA TGTGCCAGCAGCTTGGGAGGAGAGAACACTGAAGCTTTCTTT.

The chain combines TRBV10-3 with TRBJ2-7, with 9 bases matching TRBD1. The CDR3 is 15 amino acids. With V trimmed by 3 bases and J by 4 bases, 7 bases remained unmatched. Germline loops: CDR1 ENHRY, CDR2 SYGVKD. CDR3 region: CAISDSLDRGYEQYF. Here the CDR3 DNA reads TGTGCCATCAGTGATTCTTTGGACAGGGGTTACGAGCAGTACTTC.

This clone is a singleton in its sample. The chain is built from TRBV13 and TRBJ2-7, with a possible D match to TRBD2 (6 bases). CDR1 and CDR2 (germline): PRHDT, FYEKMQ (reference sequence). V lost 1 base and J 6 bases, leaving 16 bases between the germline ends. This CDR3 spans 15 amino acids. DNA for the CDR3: TGTGCCAGCAGCTTAGATTCGGGAGCGCCGGTCGAGCAGTACTTC. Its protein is CASSLDSGAPVEQYF.

The CDR3 spells CASSSSGATADTQYF. The CDR3, as DNA: TGTGCCAGCAGTTCAAGCGGAGCTACTGCAGATACGCAGTATTTT. This chain uses TRBV7-3 with TRBJ2-3; tentatively, D is TRBD2 (5 bases). This CDR3 is built from 15 residues. Per the germline V gene, CDR1 is SGHTA and CDR2 is FQGTGA. Trimming took 6 bases from V and 4 from J, leaving 17 bases between them.

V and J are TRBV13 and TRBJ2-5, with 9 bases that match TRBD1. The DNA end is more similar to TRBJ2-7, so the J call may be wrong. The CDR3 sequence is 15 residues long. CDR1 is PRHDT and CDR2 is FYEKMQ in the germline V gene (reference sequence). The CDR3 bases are TGTGCCAGCAGCTCTCCCGGGACAGGGTCCTACGAGCAGTACTTC. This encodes CASSSPGTGSYEQYF.

CDR3 DNA sequence: TGTGCCAGCAGCTTAAGTCCAGGGAGCAATCAGCCCCAGCATTTT. As protein: CASSLSPGSNQPQHF. The chain recombines TRBV11-2 with TRBJ1-5; TRBD1 is a possible D gene (5 bases). In germline, CDR1 is SGHAT, CDR2 FQNNGV. The CDR3 totals 15 residues. V gave up 2 bases and J gave up 1 base, with 9 bases separating them.

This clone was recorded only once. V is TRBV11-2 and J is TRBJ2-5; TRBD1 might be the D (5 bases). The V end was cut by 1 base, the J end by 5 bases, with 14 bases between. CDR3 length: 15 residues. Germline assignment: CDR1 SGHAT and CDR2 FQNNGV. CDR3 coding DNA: TGTGCCAGCAGCTTAGTTGCAGGGAAATGGGAGACCCAGTACTTC. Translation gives CASSLVAGKWETQYF.

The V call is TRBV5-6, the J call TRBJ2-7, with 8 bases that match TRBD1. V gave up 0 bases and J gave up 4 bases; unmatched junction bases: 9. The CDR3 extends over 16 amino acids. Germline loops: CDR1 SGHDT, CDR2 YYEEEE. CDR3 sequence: CASSLAPQGDQYEQYF. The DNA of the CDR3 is TGTGCCAGCAGCTTGGCCCCACAGGGGGACCAATACGAGCAGTACTTC.

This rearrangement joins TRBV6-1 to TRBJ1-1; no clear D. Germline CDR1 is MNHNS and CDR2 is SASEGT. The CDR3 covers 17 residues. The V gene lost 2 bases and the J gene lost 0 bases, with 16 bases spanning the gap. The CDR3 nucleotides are TGTGCCAGCAGTGAAACCATCGACTTCGTAATGAACACTGAAGCTTTCTTT. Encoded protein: CASSETIDFVMNTEAFF.

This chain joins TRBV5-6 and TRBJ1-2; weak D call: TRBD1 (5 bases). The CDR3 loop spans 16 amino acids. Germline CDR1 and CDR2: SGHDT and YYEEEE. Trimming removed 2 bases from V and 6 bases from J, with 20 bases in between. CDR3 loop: CASSFPPQTARDGYTF. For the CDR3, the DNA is TGTGCCAGCAGCTTCCCCCCCCAGACAGCACGAGATGGCTACACCTTC.